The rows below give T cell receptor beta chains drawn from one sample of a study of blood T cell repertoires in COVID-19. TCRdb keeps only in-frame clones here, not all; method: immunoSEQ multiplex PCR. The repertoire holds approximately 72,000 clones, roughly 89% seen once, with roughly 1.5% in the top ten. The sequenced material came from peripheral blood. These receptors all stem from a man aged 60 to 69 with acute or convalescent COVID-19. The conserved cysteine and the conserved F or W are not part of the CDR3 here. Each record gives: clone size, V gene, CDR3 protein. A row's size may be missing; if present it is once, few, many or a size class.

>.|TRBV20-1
SASGLAGGPVNEQF
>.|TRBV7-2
ASSLSRGNTIY
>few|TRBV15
ATSRDIGANEKLF
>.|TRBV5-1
ASSLAGDRGWSGEQF
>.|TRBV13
ASSLGRAAAYEQY
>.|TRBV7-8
ASSLLNSPQETQY
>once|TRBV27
ASRLAGQNTGELF
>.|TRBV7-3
ASSLTGGRDTQY
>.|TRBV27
ASSLAGVTGQPQH
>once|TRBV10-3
AIGWGGNEQY
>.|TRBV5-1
ASRGLEGGTDTQY
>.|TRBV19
ASSRWQAGNTEAF
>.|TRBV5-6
ASSPPGSYNSPLH
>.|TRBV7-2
ASSPRTSRLNIQY
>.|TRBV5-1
ASSIDGQGTEAF
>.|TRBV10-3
AISESGARGEQETQY
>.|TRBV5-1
ASSLAVGLRTEQF
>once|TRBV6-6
ASSRAYGGELF
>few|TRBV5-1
ASSLGPGQGSSGEQY
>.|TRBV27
ASSSPGTGGRYGYT
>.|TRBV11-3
ASSFTGIGELF
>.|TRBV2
ASSGRTGGTDTQY
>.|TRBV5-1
ASSLVQGDTEAF
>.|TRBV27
ASSGTARSYEQY
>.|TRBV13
ASSLMARGHPYEQY
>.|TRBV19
ASKFGSGWNQPQH
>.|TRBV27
ASKPNRGVDYGYT
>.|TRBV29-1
LAEVAGAVTEAF
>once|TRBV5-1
ASSPTGMDSPLH
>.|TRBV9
ASSVGDTEAF
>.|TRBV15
ATSSQAGAGELF
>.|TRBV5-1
ASPRTGFNEKLF
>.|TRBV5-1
ASAIQETQY
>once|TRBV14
ASSQAGQVMNTEAF
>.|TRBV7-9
ASSSVTAYSGANVLT
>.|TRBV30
AWSALIPSTLQGRNTEAF
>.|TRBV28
ASRARRGPNNQPQH
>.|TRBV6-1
ASSDFDGVTNEKLF
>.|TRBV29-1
SVRPQGYTEAF
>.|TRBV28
ASSAGTQF
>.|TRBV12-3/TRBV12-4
ATTRGRGEKLF
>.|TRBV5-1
ASSLRGEASQPQH
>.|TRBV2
ASRSDNLGAGYT
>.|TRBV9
ASSQSGDRAYEQY
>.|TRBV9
ASSVGGTSTNEKLF
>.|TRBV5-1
ASSTRDSTYGYT
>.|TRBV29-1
SVEGQGVTEAF
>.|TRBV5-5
ASSQDFYGYT
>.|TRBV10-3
AISETTDPFYGELF
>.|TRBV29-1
SVFVPTGDTIY
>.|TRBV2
ASSGPGSGARNSPLH
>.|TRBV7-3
ASSPSSGGAGDTQY
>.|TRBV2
ASGAGPTSYNEQF
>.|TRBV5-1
ASSLALAGGDDEQF
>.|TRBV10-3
ATLTSGGHNEQF
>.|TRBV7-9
ASSLVRGNYEQY
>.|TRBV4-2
ASSESALRGNEQF